The entry that follows covers one T cell receptor beta chain sequence. What it binds is not known. Recipients were bled about 28 days pretransplant and at posttransplant days 30, 100, 180. Using immunoSEQ multiplex PCR, the repertoire was profiled, and TCRdb retains in-frame clones only, with some absent. The sample has 5,500 to 7,500 clones; 96% are singletons. This sample was included in a study of T cell clonotyping in hematopoietic cell transplantation. Findings and caveats of the study: Graft donor and pretransplant recipient Inverse Simpson Index values predicted broader posttransplant TCR diversity. No sorting was done, leaving CD4 and CD8 contributions mixed.

The receptor was isolated from a male patient aged 35-55 years who had an allogeneic stem cell transplant from a related donor, so the T cells may come from the graft donor. Some clones in this sample may be carry-over from other donors' samples. The sample consisted of PBMCs, taken 30 days after allogeneic stem cell transplant.

In nucleotides, the CDR3 is TGCGCCAGCAGCTCCCGGGACAGTCCCAGGAACACTGAAGCTTTCTTT. This codes for CASSSRDSPRNTEAFF. This rearrangement joins TRBV5-1 to TRBJ1-1; 7 bases fit TRBD1. Looked up from germline, CDR1 is SGHRS and CDR2 is YFSETQ. The CDR3 has 16 amino acids. V was clipped by 3 bases and J by 1 base; unmatched bases: 9.